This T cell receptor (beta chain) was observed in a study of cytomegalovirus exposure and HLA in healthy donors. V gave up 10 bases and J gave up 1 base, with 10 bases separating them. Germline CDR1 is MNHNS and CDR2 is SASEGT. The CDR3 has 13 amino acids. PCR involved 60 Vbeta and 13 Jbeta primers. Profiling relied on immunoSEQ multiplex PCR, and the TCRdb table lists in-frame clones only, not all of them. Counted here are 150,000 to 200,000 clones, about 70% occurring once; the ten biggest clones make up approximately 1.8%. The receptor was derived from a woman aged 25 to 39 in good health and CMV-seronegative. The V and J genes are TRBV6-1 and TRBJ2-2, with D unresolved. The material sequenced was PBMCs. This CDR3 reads CATESKNTGELFF. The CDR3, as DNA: TGTGCCACCGAGTCTAAGAACACCGGGGAGCTGTTTTTT.